The present TCR beta chain was sequenced within a study of cytomegalovirus exposure and HLA in healthy donors. For the study at large: As released early, the data held roughly 85 million unique TCRs from HLA-typed donors. Among the approximately 400 genotyped donors, 65% to 85% were placed in the Caucasian-associated ancestry cluster.

Germline values: CDR1 SGHRS, CDR2 YFSETQ. The V end lost 4 bases, the J end lost 6 bases, and 8 bases lay between the germline ends. The CDR3 covers 12 residues. PCR used 60 Vbeta primers and 13 Jbeta primers. TCRdb's table, derived via immunoSEQ multiplex PCR, lists solely in-frame clones and lacks some. The profile shows 150,000 to 200,000 clones, approximately 75% of them singletons. The rearrangement uses TRBV5-1 and TRBJ2-4; possible D gene TRBD1, 6 bases. Sequencing was done on a sample of PBMCs. The TCR originated in a girl under 18 in good health and CMV-seronegative. The CDR3 reads CASSDRLNIQYF. The CDR3 DNA follows: TGCGCCAGCAGCGACAGGTTAAACATTCAGTACTTC. Filled out from reference TRBV5-1 and TRBJ2-4, the complete variable domain reads KAGVTQTPRYLIKTRGQQVTLSCSPISGHRSVSWYQQTPGQGLQFLFEYFSETQRNKGNFPGRFSGRQFSNSRSEMNVSTLELGDSALYLCASSDRLNIQYFGAGTRLSVL.